A selection of T cell receptor beta chains follows, all from one sample in a study of blood T cells in healthy people across ages. Each CDR3 protein gets one entry after TCRdb re-called the 5' RACE reads with MiXCR. This table has some 850,000 distinct CDR3 sequences, roughly 24% appearing once. The same specimen was also included in a second study, on T cells of mothers and their children.

Sample: blood. Receptors were obtained from a boy aged 10-17 years in good health. Both conserved end residues are part of each CDR3. Each record gives: V gene, J gene, CDR3 protein.

v_call: TRBV11-2; j_call: TRBJ1-2; cdr3_aa: CASSLDTGGYYGYTF
v_call: TRBV28; j_call: TRBJ1-1; cdr3_aa: CASSPLWGANTEAFF
v_call: TRBV27; j_call: TRBJ2-5; cdr3_aa: CASRNRDTAQETQYF
v_call: TRBV4-1; j_call: TRBJ2-5; cdr3_aa: CASSQLQGRGETQYF
v_call: TRBV6-1; j_call: TRBJ2-2; cdr3_aa: CASRAQGAYGTGELFF
v_call: TRBV5-1; j_call: TRBJ1-1; cdr3_aa: CASSEAGGLYTEAFF
v_call: TRBV29-1; j_call: TRBJ1-1; cdr3_aa: CSVRTVRTEAFF
v_call: TRBV5-1; j_call: TRBJ2-4; cdr3_aa: CASSLPQGNIQYF
v_call: TRBV6-5; j_call: TRBJ2-3; cdr3_aa: CATNPLASTDTQYF
v_call: TRBV6-1; j_call: TRBJ2-1; cdr3_aa: CASREAIGVPSEQFF
v_call: TRBV28; j_call: TRBJ1-6; cdr3_aa: CASSLYDRGGSPLHF
v_call: TRBV5-6; j_call: TRBJ2-4; cdr3_aa: CASSLGGTIQYF
v_call: TRBV29-1; j_call: TRBJ2-1; cdr3_aa: CSVERGGGAMVQFF
v_call: TRBV11-1; j_call: TRBJ2-5; cdr3_aa: CASSFLQKPEVAGGQYQETQYF
v_call: TRBV10-3; j_call: TRBJ2-3; cdr3_aa: CAISETGEVPTDTQYF
v_call: TRBV20-1; j_call: TRBJ1-1; cdr3_aa: CSASSENTEAFF
v_call: TRBV6-4; j_call: TRBJ2-5; cdr3_aa: CASNGTSGVQETQYF
v_call: TRBV9; j_call: TRBJ2-7; cdr3_aa: CASSVAPAGGPNPSEQYF
v_call: TRBV12-3/TRBV12-4; j_call: TRBJ2-7; cdr3_aa: CASSLFAGGGSYEQYF
v_call: TRBV7-9; j_call: TRBJ1-1; cdr3_aa: CASSLGGFQWVNTEAFF
v_call: TRBV9; j_call: TRBJ1-4; cdr3_aa: CASSVGSAGAEKLFF
v_call: TRBV9; j_call: TRBJ2-1; cdr3_aa: CASSARTGDYNEQFF
v_call: TRBV7-3; j_call: TRBJ2-5; cdr3_aa: CASSSRGGAGETQYF
v_call: TRBV2; j_call: TRBJ1-2; cdr3_aa: CASSAYGSYGYTF
v_call: TRBV6-1; j_call: TRBJ2-1; cdr3_aa: CASSTREFNEQFF
v_call: TRBV27; j_call: TRBJ2-5; cdr3_aa: CASTPGWDRGRETQYF
v_call: TRBV7-9; j_call: TRBJ2-5; cdr3_aa: CASSLEVLKETQYF
v_call: TRBV15; j_call: TRBJ1-1; cdr3_aa: CATSRDVVDSEALF
v_call: TRBV7-9; j_call: TRBJ1-2; cdr3_aa: CASSLEVRPDGYTF
v_call: TRBV20-1; j_call: TRBJ2-5; cdr3_aa: CSAPGTGRVRETQYF
v_call: TRBV7-2; j_call: TRBJ2-2; cdr3_aa: CASSPPGLAGGTGELFF
v_call: TRBV3-1; j_call: TRBJ2-3; cdr3_aa: CASSLLRVPNTDTQYF
v_call: TRBV12-3/TRBV12-4; j_call: TRBJ2-3; cdr3_aa: CASSFPAPGQTGTQYF
v_call: TRBV7-2; j_call: TRBJ2-3; cdr3_aa: CASSLRTAITDTQYF
v_call: TRBV30; j_call: TRBJ1-1; cdr3_aa: CAWIGTENTEAFF
v_call: TRBV2; j_call: TRBJ2-7; cdr3_aa: CATKGPSSGQYF
v_call: TRBV9; j_call: TRBJ2-7; cdr3_aa: CASSVTRQSKQYF
v_call: TRBV2; j_call: TRBJ2-6; cdr3_aa: CASSAGRGEAGANVLTF
v_call: TRBV18; j_call: NA; cdr3_aa: CASSLAGFEQYF
v_call: TRBV7-2; j_call: NA; cdr3_aa: CASSSSPGGRAYEQYF